The TCR beta chain described here comes from a study of OX40 agonist ivuxolimab in advanced cancers. As for the study in general: All patients had ivuxolimab intravenously every 2 weeks at 0.01 to 10 mg/kg.

TCRdb's table, derived via immunoSEQ multiplex PCR, lists solely in-frame clones and lacks some. The repertoire holds tens of thousands of clones, with 70% to 80% as singletons. Notes on the study in general: Which antigen the expanded peripheral T cells recognized is unknown.

Details on this clone: Its matching antigen is unknown.

The input for sequencing was CD4+ or CD8+ T cells sorted from blood, taken in a trial of the OX40 agonist ivuxolimab. The origin of this receptor is an adult with an advanced solid tumor such as melanoma, head and neck, liver or kidney cancer.

In DNA form, the CDR3 reads TGCAGCGTGAGGGGGGTGGCCACAGATACGCAGTATTTT. This codes for CSVRGVATDTQYF. The chain is built from TRBV29-1 and TRBJ2-3; possibly TRBD1 or TRBD2 for D (6 bases each). The CDR3 runs to 13 residues. Germline V gives CDR1 SQVTM, CDR2 ANQGSEA. Between the trimmed V and J ends, which lost 6 bases and 2 bases, there was a span of 12 bases.